The 5 T cell receptor beta chains below come from one sample, sequenced in a study of CD8+CD57+ T cells in acquired aplastic anemia. TCR beta VDJ and CDR3 profiling used genomic DNA as template. TCRdb analysed the reads with MiXCR anew, one entry per CDR3 protein. The table includes 310,000 or so distinct CDR3 sequences, approximately 57% detected once. Sequencing was done on patients that had shown CD8+CD57+ cell expansion by flow cytometry. Sequenced material: sorted CD4+, CD8+, or CD8+CD57+ T cells (not recorded which) from PBMCs. The receptors derive from a human donor with aplastic anemia.

The genes are TRBV6-6 and TRBJ2-7; D ambiguous. The CDR3 has 15 amino acids. The germline V gene encodes CDR1 MNHNY and CDR2 SVGAGI (reference sequence). V was shortened by 7 bases and J by 0 bases, with 16 bases between the two germline ends. The CDR3 is CASTPRTLSSYEQYF. The CDR3 DNA follows: TGTGCCAGCACCCCGAGGACGTTGAGCTCCTACGAGCAGTACTTC.

The rearrangement uses TRBV9 and TRBJ2-1; D may be TRBD2 (6 bases). This CDR3 is 15 amino acids long. Trimming cost V 0 bases and J 5 bases, with 12 bases left between them. Germline V gene lookup returns CDR1 SGDLS and CDR2 YYNGEE. The CDR3 sequence is CASSVEGLPDNEQFF. The CDR3 DNA reads as TGTGCCAGCAGCGTAGAAGGACTACCCGACAATGAGCAGTTCTTC.

This chain uses TRBV2 with TRBJ2-1; TRBD2 aligns across 10 bases. The ends lost 2 bases at V and 4 bases at J; junction bases unmatched: 2. Germline-derived CDR1 and CDR2 are SNHLY and FYNNEI. The CDR3 runs 15 residues. The CDR3 sequence is CASSERTSGYNEQFF. The CDR3, as DNA: TGTGCCAGCAGTGAACGGACTAGCGGTTACAATGAGCAGTTCTTC.

This clonotype was seen only a few times. V is TRBV18 and J is TRBJ2-5; 12 nucleotides match TRBD2. The CDR3 sequence is 15 residues long. The V segment lost 0 bases and the J segment 4 bases; nucleotides outside the gene matches: 0. Germline loops: CDR1 KGHSH, CDR2 LQKENI. This CDR3 reads CASSPPGLAGETQYF. The DNA for the CDR3 is TGTGCCAGCTCACCACCGGGACTAGCGGGAGAGACCCAGTACTTC.

This chain connects TRBV10-3 to TRBJ2-7, with TRBD1 matching 8 bases. CDR1 and CDR2 (germline): ENHRY, SYGVKD. Germline trimming cut 2 bases from V and 2 bases from J; bases unmatched to any gene: 2. CDR3 size: 14 residues. This CDR3 is CAISEGTGAYEQYF. The CDR3 DNA is TGTGCCATCAGTGAGGGGACAGGAGCCTACGAGCAGTACTTC.